This T cell receptor beta chain was obtained from a study of identical twins. This clonotype was counted between two and nine times. V lost 9 bases and J lost 9, with 26 bases in between. The CDR3 extends over 15 amino acids. Via MiXCR, TCRdb re-called the 5' RACE reads, giving one row per CDR3 protein. The sample holds about 570,000 distinct CDR3 sequences, around 9.6% seen once. This sample was shared with a second study, whose subject was yellow fever vaccine responses in identical twins.

The TCR was taken from a woman aged 18-29 years in good health. The sequenced material came from PBMCs. This chain uses TRBV12-3 or TRBV12-4 with TRBJ1-1; D is perhaps TRBD1 (6 bases). CDR3 coding DNA: TGTGCCAGTGTGGGGGGGGGCCTCTTCTCGGGGAAAGCTTTCTTT. It translates to CASVGGGLFSGKAFF.